This note documents a single T cell receptor (beta chain) sequence. What it recognizes is unknown. One end of the junction is discordant with germline, which a read error may explain. The study drew donors from healthy Caucasian individuals in Russia aged about 6 to 100. Germline CDR1 reads MNHEY; CDR2 reads SVGAGI. This CDR3 contains 18 residues. This record comes from a study of blood T cells in healthy people across ages. Whole-study results and caveats: Total diversity from one million sequenced T cells was likely underestimated. There were more naive CD4+ cells and higher diversity in long-lived donors than in aged donors.

A J-beta primer mix and a sample-barcoded 5' primer were used in a second PCR of roughly 7 to 12 cycles. Each cDNA molecule was tagged by a template-switch adaptor with 12 random nucleotides. TCRdb reanalysed the 5' RACE reads using MiXCR and keeps one entry per CDR3 protein. The sample records fewer than 950,000 distinct CDR3 sequences, 53% being singletons. This chain links TRBV6-5 with TRBJ2-6; possibly TRBD1 for D (5 bases). The source material was blood. This receptor was taken from a man older than 75 in good health. The CDR3 coding sequence is TGTGCCGGCAGTTACCTCTGGACCGGACACTCTGGGGCCAACGTCCTGACTTTC. Translated: CAGSYLWTGHSGANVLTF.